The present T cell receptor beta chain was sequenced within a study of T cells in Graves' hyperthyroidism and ophthalmopathy. CDR3 length: 13 residues. The germline V gene has CDR1 KGHSH and CDR2 LQKENI. V dropped 3 bases and J dropped 5 bases, with 11 bases sitting between them. This clonotype was seen at least ten times. Amplified regions were TCR beta CDR3 sequences from RNA transcripts. The TCR CDR3 was amplified in a first-round RT-PCR using the HTBI primer set. TCRdb re-analysed the multiplex PCR reads in MiXCR, keeping a single row per CDR3 protein. The sample records around 340,000 distinct CDR3 sequences, roughly 18% being singletons.

The chain uses TRBV18 and TRBJ2-7; perhaps TRBD1 as D (7 bases). The origin of this receptor is a woman aged 50 to 60 with Graves' hyperthyroidism. The sequenced material came from blood. CDR3 amino acids: CASSPTGRHEQYF. Written as DNA, the CDR3 is TGTGCCAGCTCACCGACAGGGAGGCACGAGCAGTACTTC. The variable domain in full, with the rest retrieved from reference TRBV18 and TRBJ2-7, is NAGVMQNPRHLVRRRGQEARLRCSPMKGHSHVYWYRQLPEEGLKFMVYLQKENIIDESGMPKERFSAEFPKEGPSILRIQQVVRGDSAAYFCASSPTGRHEQYFGPGTRLTVT.